This T cell receptor beta chain was recorded in a study of graft-versus-host responses after intestinal transplantation. The study's findings and limits: Elevated graft-versus-host to host-versus-graft clonal ratios in allografts were recorded for patients with graft-donor T cell macrochimerism. GvH clones appeared in recipient marrow, some first in ileum or blood.

Trimming took 0 bases from V and 1 from J, leaving 9 bases between them. Germline CDR1 reads GTSNPN; CDR2 reads SVGIG (reference sequence). The CDR3 totals 14 residues. Some clones are missing from TCRdb's copy, which holds only in-frame ones; the method was immunoSEQ multiplex PCR. The sample carries tens of thousands of clones, around 92% recorded once. Note on this clone: What it recognizes is unknown.

The chain joins TRBV30 to TRBJ1-2, with D possibly TRBD1 on 6 matching bases. Sample: unstimulated CD8+ T cells sorted from spleen or lymph node cells, taken before intestinal transplant. The source is a human donor who received an intestinal transplant. CDR3 DNA: TGTGCCTGGAGTGTACCAGGGGATAACTATGGCTACACCTTC. Protein product: CAWSVPGDNYGYTF.